This T cell receptor (beta chain) is from a study of regulatory T cells in long-lasting Graves disease. The table lists this clonotype with a few counts. Its antigen is still unknown. Trimming at V came to 4 bases and at J to 4 bases, leaving 4 bases not matched to a gene. The CDR3 extends over 13 amino acids. CDR1 is SQVTM and CDR2 is ANQGSEA in the germline V gene. Building of the TCR beta libraries involved iRepertoire HTBI primers and Arm-PCR of CDR3 regions. TCRdb analysed the multiplex PCR reads with MiXCR anew, one entry per CDR3 protein. The data hold about 340,000 distinct CDR3 sequences, with about 20% observed a single time. Time point here: persistent/refractory GD, antithyroid drugs over 5 years with positive TRAb. The TCR library was prepared using RNA isolated from PBMCs. General study findings and limits: Newly diagnosed disease favored TRBV20-1 and TRBJ2-1 over persistent disease. Persistent-disease Graves' patients showed less TCR diversity than new cases. More public clonotypes were shared by persistent patients (about 2,700) than by new patients (roughly 870).

This chain links TRBV29-1 with TRBJ2-7, with 10 positions matching TRBD1. Sample: peripheral blood mononuclear cells (PBMCs), taken when the disease was refractory, from a patient treated with antithyroid drugs. The sequence was obtained from a female donor with Graves disease. CDR3 region: CSVGVGQGYEQYF. The CDR3 DNA reads TGCAGCGTTGGGGTGGGACAGGGGTACGAGCAGTACTTC.